This TCR beta chain was found in a study of vaccination and CD4 T cells after COVID-19. Background on the study: SARS-CoV-2, HCoV-NL63, HCoV-OC43 and HCoV-229E supplied the overlapping spike peptides used to stimulate cells.

Specified treatment: approximately 10-day PBMC culture with coronavirus spike peptide pools or control peptides (ViraFEST assay). Following expansion of antigen-specific T cells with peptide pools, ViraFEST then sequenced TCRs. Half the medium was replaced with fresh IL-2 medium on days 3 and 7. Concerning this clonotype itself: What it binds is not known.

V lost 1 base, J lost 0 bases, and 10 bases lay in between. The CDR3 contains 16 residues. The V gene's germline CDR1 is SGHVS and CDR2 FQNEAQ. Sequenced with the Oncomine TCR Beta short-read assay was DNA taken from cultured CD4+ T cells. TCRdb re-derived calls from the PCR reads in MiXCR, one entry per CDR3 protein. Here the sample spans roughly 22,000 distinct CDR3 sequences, approximately 32% being singletons. The chain employs TRBV7-8 and TRBJ1-5, with D perhaps TRBD1 (5 bases). The TCR comes from a human donor with COVID-19. The sample was cultured CD4+ T cells from blood. The CDR3 is CASSLVDRGSNQPQHF. CDR3 sequence (DNA): TGTGCCAGCAGCTTAGTCGATAGGGGTAGCAATCAGCCCCAGCATTTT.